These 8 T cell receptor beta chains were all obtained from the same sample, sequenced in a study of T cell repertoires in ileal Crohn's disease. Some clones are missing from TCRdb's copy, which holds only in-frame ones; the method was immunoSEQ multiplex PCR. The sample lists 15,000 or so clones, around 84% occurring once. Input material: ileal tissue. The source of these receptors is an adult with Crohn's disease.

The chain recombines TRBV7-9 with TRBJ2-6, with 10 bases identical to TRBD1. Germline-derived CDR1 and CDR2 are SEHNR and FQNEAQ (reference sequence). Trimming removed 1 base from V and 2 bases from J; junction bases left unmatched: 5. This CDR3 comprises 18 residues. As DNA, the CDR3 is TGTGCCAGCAGCTTAGTTGTGGGGACAGGGGCTGGGGCCAACGTCCTGACTTTC. As protein: CASSLVVGTGAGANVLTF.

The chain employs TRBV7-9 and TRBJ2-5; possibly TRBD2 for D (5 bases). The length of the CDR3 is 15 residues. V lost 5 bases and J 3 bases, leaving 16 bases between the germline ends. The germline gives CDR1 SEHNR, CDR2 FQNEAQ (reference sequence). The CDR3 spells CASSPSGRREETQYF. DNA of the CDR3: TGTGCCAGCAGCCCCTCGGGCAGGCGGGAAGAGACCCAGTACTTC.

The V gene is TRBV19, the J gene TRBJ1-4; D might be TRBD1 (5 bases). The CDR3 runs to 15 residues. V was shortened by 5 bases and J by 6 bases, with 16 bases between the two germline ends. Germline V gene sequence: CDR1 LNHDA, CDR2 SQIVND (reference sequence). The DNA for the CDR3 is TGTGCCAGTAGTCTCCACCGGGCCAGGGATGAAAAACTGTTTTTT. Translating gives CASSLHRARDEKLFF. The full variable domain, its missing parts supplied by reference TRBV19 and TRBJ1-4, is DGGITQSPKYLFRKEGQNVTLSCEQNLNHDAMYWYRQDPGQGLRLIYYSQIVNDFQKGDIAEGYSVSREKKESFPLTVTSAQKNPTAFYLCASSLHRARDEKLFFGSGTQLSVL.

With regard to this clone: A junction end diverges from the germline sequence, so it may reflect a read error. The J gene is TRBJ2-5, the V gene TRBV7-7; 8 nucleotides line up with TRBD2. Germline CDR1 is SSHAT and CDR2 is FNYEAQ (reference sequence). The CDR3 has 16 amino acids. The CDR3 DNA reads TGTGCTAGCAGCTTAGCTCTGTCGGGAGGGCAAGAGACCCAGTACTTC. Protein: CASSLALSGGQETQYF. The full variable domain, with the rest looked up from reference TRBV7-7 and TRBJ2-5, is GAGVSQSPRYKVTKRGQDVTLRCDPISSHATLYWYQQALGQGPEFLTYFNYEAQPDKSGLPSDRFSAERPEGSISTLTIQRTEQRDSAMYRCASSLALSGGQETQYFGPGTRLLVL.

The genes are TRBV9 and TRBJ2-2; 8 nucleotides match TRBD2. In germline, CDR1 is SGDLS, CDR2 YYNGEE. CDR3 length: 17 residues. After removal of 1 base from V and 4 bases from J, the junction contained 9 bases not matched to a gene. The CDR3 region is CASSVSPGGPSTGELFF. The CDR3 DNA sequence: TGTGCCAGCAGCGTAAGCCCGGGAGGGCCTAGCACCGGGGAGCTGTTTTTT.

In its sample, this clone was seen once. The rearrangement joins TRBV7-2 to TRBJ1-2; TRBD1 matches at 7 bases. The V gene end was trimmed by 5 bases and the J gene end by 7 bases; junction bases not matched to a gene: 10. Germline assignment: CDR1 SGHTA and CDR2 FQGNSA. The CDR3 runs 14 residues. CDR3: CASSPGQQLSGYTF. In DNA, the CDR3 is TGTGCCAGCAGCCCGGGACAGCAACTATCTGGCTACACCTTC.

The chain carries TRBV30 and TRBJ1-3, with 8 nucleotides matching TRBD1. V was pared by 5 bases and J by 4 bases, with 4 bases of the junction left unmatched. The CDR3 length is 13 residues. Germline V gene sequence: CDR1 GTSNPN, CDR2 SVGIG (reference sequence). CDR3 nucleotide sequence: TGTGCCTGGCAGGGGGCAGGAGGAAACACCATATATTTT. Encoded protein: CAWQGAGGNTIYF.

This chain uses TRBV5-1 with TRBJ2-5; D unclear. With the DNA end fitting TRBJ2-7 better, the J assignment may be wrong. Germline V lookup: CDR1 SGHRS, CDR2 YFSETQ. There are 15 residues in the CDR3. The chain's CDR3 is CASSLVSDLAREQYF. The DNA for the CDR3 is TGCGCCAGCAGCTTGGTTTCCGACTTAGCACGCGAGCAGTACTTC.